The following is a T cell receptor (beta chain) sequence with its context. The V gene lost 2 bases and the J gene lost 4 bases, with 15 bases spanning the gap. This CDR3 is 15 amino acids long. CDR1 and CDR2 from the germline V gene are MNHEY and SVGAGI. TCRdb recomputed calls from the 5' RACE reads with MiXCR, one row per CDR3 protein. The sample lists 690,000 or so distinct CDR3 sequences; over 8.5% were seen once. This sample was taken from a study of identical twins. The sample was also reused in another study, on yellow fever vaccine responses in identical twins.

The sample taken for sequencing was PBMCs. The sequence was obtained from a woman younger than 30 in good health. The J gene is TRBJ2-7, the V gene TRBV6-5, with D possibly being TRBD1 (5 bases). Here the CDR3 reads CASSYVPGFDYEQYF. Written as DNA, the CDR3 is TGTGCCAGCAGTTACGTCCCAGGGTTCGATTACGAGCAGTACTTC.